The 2 T cell receptor beta chains listed next were all sequenced from one sample in a study of CD8 T cells in ankylosing spondylitis. From the 5' RACE reads, TCRdb called clonotypes with MiXCR, one entry per CDR3 protein. The table records fewer than 500,000 distinct CDR3 sequences, approximately 26% of them present only once. These receptors have no identified antigens. Points from the study as a whole: Apparently characteristic of ankylosing spondylitis blood was a TCR beta motif (roughly eight highly homologous variants).

The sequencing input was blood, either unsorted or a sorted T cell fraction (not recorded which). These receptors all stem from a male donor with ankylosing spondylitis.

The gene calls are TRBV10-3 and TRBJ1-1; D gene unclear. Deletions cut 3 bases from V and 8 bases from J, with 16 bases between. CDR3 length: 14 residues. The germline gives CDR1 ENHRY, CDR2 SYGVKD. CDR3 residues: CAISDQALPLEAFF. As DNA, the CDR3 is TGTGCCATCAGTGACCAGGCTTTGCCGTTAGAAGCTTTCTTT.

The chain carries TRBV11-2 and TRBJ2-3; a possible D gene is TRBD2 (6 bases). V was clipped by 0 bases and J by 4 bases, with 17 bases between them. Per germline, CDR1 SGHAT and CDR2 FQNNGV. The CDR3 sequence is 17 residues long. The CDR3 spells CASSLDRERADPDTQYF. The CDR3 nucleotides read TGTGCCAGCAGCTTAGATCGGGAGCGGGCAGACCCAGATACGCAGTATTTT.